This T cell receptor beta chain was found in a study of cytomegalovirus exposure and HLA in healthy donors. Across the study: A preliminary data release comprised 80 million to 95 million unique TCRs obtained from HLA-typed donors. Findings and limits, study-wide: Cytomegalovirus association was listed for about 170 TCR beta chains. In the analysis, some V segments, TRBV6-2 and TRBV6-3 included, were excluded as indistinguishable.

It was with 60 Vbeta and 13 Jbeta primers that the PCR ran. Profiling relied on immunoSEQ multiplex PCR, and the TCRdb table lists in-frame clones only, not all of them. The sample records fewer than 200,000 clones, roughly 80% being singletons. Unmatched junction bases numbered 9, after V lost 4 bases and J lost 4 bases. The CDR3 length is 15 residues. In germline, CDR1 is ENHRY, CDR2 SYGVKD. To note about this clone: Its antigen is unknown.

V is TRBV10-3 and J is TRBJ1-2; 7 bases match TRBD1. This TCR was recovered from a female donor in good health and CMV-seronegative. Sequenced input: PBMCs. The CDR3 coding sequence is TGTGCCATCAGTGCCTCACAGGGGAAAGGCTATGGCTACACCTTC. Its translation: CAISASQGKGYGYTF.